This T cell receptor beta chain was sequenced for a study of blood T cell repertoires in COVID-19. Study information: Italy, Spain and the United States were the sources of the convalescent and acute COVID-19 samples. The analysed material was cDNA or gDNA that came from T cells, B-cell-depleted T cells, or PBMCs.

Original handling: Estimation of nucleated cell counts relied on the amplification of reference gene primers. Profiling relied on immunoSEQ multiplex PCR, and the TCRdb table lists in-frame clones only, not all of them. That table supplies the V and J calls and clone size; D and trimming were determined from the DNA. This sample has fewer than 110,000 clones, with approximately 89% found just once. CDR3 length equals 16 residues. The ends lost 4 bases at V and 1 base at J; junction bases unmatched: 4. The germline V gene has CDR1 LNHDA and CDR2 SQIVND (reference sequence). This clonotype originated in an elderly woman in a cohort sampled during active COVID-19. The sample taken for sequencing was peripheral blood. The rearrangement links TRBV19 to TRBJ2-1; 10 bases fit TRBD1. This chain's CDR3 is CASSTPGQGSYNEQFF. The CDR3 coding sequence is TGTGCCAGTAGTACGCCGGGACAGGGGTCCTACAATGAGCAGTTCTTC.